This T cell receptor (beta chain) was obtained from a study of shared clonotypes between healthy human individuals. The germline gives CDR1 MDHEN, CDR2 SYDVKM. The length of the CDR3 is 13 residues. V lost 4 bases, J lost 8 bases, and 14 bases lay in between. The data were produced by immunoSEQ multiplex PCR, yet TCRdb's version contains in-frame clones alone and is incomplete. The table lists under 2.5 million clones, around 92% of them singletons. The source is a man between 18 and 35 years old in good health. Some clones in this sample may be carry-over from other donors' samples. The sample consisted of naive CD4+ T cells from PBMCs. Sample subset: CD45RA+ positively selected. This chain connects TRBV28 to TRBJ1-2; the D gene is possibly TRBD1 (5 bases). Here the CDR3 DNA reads TGTGCCAGCAGTTCCCCGGGGCTGGGGGGCTACACCTTC. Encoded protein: CASSSPGLGGYTF.